This TCR beta chain was identified during a study of T cells in localized non-small cell lung cancer. Profiling relied on immunoSEQ multiplex PCR, and the TCRdb table lists in-frame clones only, not all of them. The sample holds around 50,000 clones, around 87% seen once. Germline V gene lookup returns CDR1 MNHEY and CDR2 SVGAGI. The CDR3 runs 15 residues. V was pared by 6 bases and J by 4 bases, with 16 bases between. Sample: PBMCs, taken before any cancer treatment. The rearrangement links TRBV6-5 to TRBJ1-5; perhaps TRBD1 as D (6 bases). This clonotype originated in a man aged 35 to 69 with stage II lung adenocarcinoma. The CDR3 nucleotides are TGTGCCAGCAGCTCTGACAGGTTAGGGAATCAGCCCCAGCATTTT. The encoded protein is CASSSDRLGNQPQHF.